Below, 8 T cell receptor beta chains from the same sample are listed, as sequenced in a study of yellow fever vaccine responses in identical twins. Via MiXCR, TCRdb re-called the RT-PCR reads, giving one row per CDR3 protein. The table shows 850 to 1,000 distinct CDR3 sequences, with 80% to 90% occurring only once. The specimen comprised T cells from blood (PBMCs), unsorted or a sorted subset (not recorded which), sampled before or after yellow fever vaccination (not recorded which). All receptors derive from a woman between 18 and 29 years old who received the yellow fever vaccine.

The chain couples TRBV15 to TRBJ2-7; weak D call: TRBD2 (5 bases). This CDR3 is 13 amino acids long. Trimming pared 0 bases from V and 6 bases from J, leaving 9 bases between. In germline, CDR1 is LNHNV, CDR2 YYDKDF (reference sequence). The DNA of the CDR3 is TGTGCCACCAGCAGAGATGGGAGTGGCGAGCAGTACGTC. Protein: CATSRDGSGEQYV.

The chain has TRBV28 and TRBJ2-1; the match to TRBD2 covers 7 bases. Germline CDR1 reads MDHEN; CDR2 reads SYDVKM. The J segment lost 9 bases and the V segment lost 0 bases, leaving 11 bases of the junction unmatched. The length of the CDR3 is 16 residues. CDR3 amino acids: CASSLWGGSSPGEQFF. Written as DNA, the CDR3 is TGTGCCAGCAGTTTATGGGGCGGGAGTTCCCCAGGTGAGCAGTTCTTC.

In this sample, this clonotype turned up once. This chain uses TRBV20-1 with TRBJ1-5; D not certain. The CDR3 contains 15 residues. The V end lost 1 base, the J end lost 0 bases, and 10 bases lay between the germline ends. Germline V gene sequence: CDR1 DFQATT, CDR2 SNEGSKA (reference sequence). The CDR3 sequence is CSARGAQASNQPQHF. The CDR3 nucleotides read TGCAGTGCTAGAGGGGCGCAGGCTAGCAATCAGCCCCAGCATTTT.

The V gene is TRBV7-3, the J gene TRBJ2-1; 7 bases agree with TRBD2. V dropped 0 bases and J dropped 11; count of bases not matched to a gene: 4. The CDR3 has 13 residues. CDR1 is SGHTA and CDR2 is FQGTGA in the germline V gene. The CDR3 nucleotides read TGTGCCAGCAGCTTAACGCGGGAGAGCAAGCAGTTCTTC. Amino acids: CASSLTRESKQFF. The full variable domain, rest sourced from reference TRBV7-3 and TRBJ2-1, is GAGVSQTPSNKVTEKGKYVELRCDPISGHTALYWYRQSLGQGPEFLIYFQGTGAADDSGLPNDRFFAVRPEGSVSTLKIQRTERGDSAVYLCASSLTRESKQFFGPGTRLTVL.

This clonotype appeared once. The chain is built from TRBV11-3 and TRBJ2-7; D remains unclear. Trimming took 6 bases from V and 1 from J, leaving 10 bases between them. The CDR3 runs 13 residues. Germline CDR1 is SGHNT and CDR2 is YENEEA. In DNA, the CDR3 is TGTGCCAGCAGAACGACACCTTCCTACGAGCAGTACTTC. This encodes CASRTTPSYEQYF.

This chain uses TRBV5-6 with TRBJ1-1; TRBD1 is a possible D gene (5 bases). Deletions cut 4 bases from V and 0 bases from J, with 16 bases between. Germline assignment: CDR1 SGHDT and CDR2 YYEEEE. The CDR3 extends over 16 amino acids. As DNA, the CDR3 is TGTGCCAGCAGCATTGGGTTTCAGGGTGTGAACACTGAAGCTTTCTTT. Translating it yields CASSIGFQGVNTEAFF.

The rearrangement uses TRBV5-4 and TRBJ2-3; TRBD1 matches at 7 bases. The germline V gene has CDR1 SGHNT and CDR2 YYREEE (reference sequence). This CDR3 region has 16 residues. J gave up 1 base and V 1 base, and 6 bases lay outside the gene matches. The CDR3 nucleotides are TGTGCCAGCAGCTTGTATGATGGGACAGGCACAGATACGCAGTATTTT. This codes for CASSLYDGTGTDTQYF. Combining the CDR3 with reference TRBV5-4 and TRBJ2-3 gives the whole variable domain ETGVTQSPTHLIKTRGQQVTLRCSSQSGHNTVSWYQQALGQGPQFIFQYYREEENGRGNFPPRFSGLQFPNYSSELNVNALELDDSALYLCASSLYDGTGTDTQYFGPGTRLTVL.

This chain joins TRBV4-2 and TRBJ1-2, with D possibly matching TRBD1 (5 bases). The CDR3 extends over 13 amino acids. V was pared by 3 bases and J by 7 bases, with 12 bases between. Germline V gene sequence: CDR1 LGHNA, CDR2 YNFKEQ. The DNA of the CDR3 is TGTGCCAGCAGCCATGATCAGGGACGTGGCTACACCTTC. This codes for CASSHDQGRGYTF.